Listed below are T cell receptor beta chains from one sample, sequenced in a study of cytomegalovirus exposure and HLA in healthy donors. Sequenced by immunoSEQ multiplex PCR; TCRdb stores in-frame clones only, minus some. The sample has approximately 80,000 clones; under 95% are singletons. The material sequenced was PBMCs. The receptor set was obtained from a woman aged 25 to 39 in good health and CMV-seronegative. Both conserved end residues are part of each CDR3. A D gene is named only where the DNA matches it firmly. The size entry is marked missing in some rows and otherwise reads once, few, many or a size class.

J gene: TRBJ1-2
CDR3 length: 14
V gene: TRBV6-1
clone size: NA
D gene: TRBD1
CDR3 protein: CASSGGQANYGYTF
CDR3 DNA: TGTGCCAGCAGTGGGGGACAGGCAAACTATGGCTACACCTTC

J gene: TRBJ1-2
CDR3 length: 12
V gene: TRBV6-5
clone size: once
D gene: NA
CDR3 protein: CASSYGSADYTF
CDR3 DNA: TGTGCCAGCAGTTACGGGAGCGCTGACTACACCTTC

J gene: TRBJ2-5
CDR3 length: 14
V gene: TRBV7-9
clone size: NA
D gene: NA
CDR3 protein: CASSLGQDQETQYF
CDR3 DNA: TGTGCCAGCAGCTTAGGACAGGACCAAGAGACCCAGTACTTC

J gene: TRBJ2-3
CDR3 length: 15
V gene: TRBV5-1
clone size: NA
D gene: TRBD2
CDR3 protein: CASSGAGGRTDTQYF
CDR3 DNA: TGCGCCAGCAGCGGAGCGGGAGGCCGCACAGATACGCAGTATTTT

J gene: TRBJ2-5
CDR3 length: 15
V gene: TRBV12-5
clone size: NA
D gene: TRBD2
CDR3 protein: CASGLTSGRAETQYF
CDR3 DNA: TGTGCTAGTGGTTTGACTAGCGGGAGAGCAGAGACCCAGTACTTC

J gene: TRBJ2-7
CDR3 length: 13
V gene: TRBV2
clone size: NA
D gene: TRBD2
CDR3 protein: CASIEEGGGIKYF
CDR3 DNA: TGTGCCAGCATTGAAGAAGGCGGGGGAATTAAGTACTTC

J gene: TRBJ2-7
CDR3 length: 14
V gene: TRBV7-5
clone size: NA
D gene: NA
CDR3 protein: CVRSLARVPNEQYF
CDR3 DNA: TGTGTCAGAAGCTTAGCGAGGGTTCCAAACGAGCAGTACTTC

J gene: TRBJ2-1
CDR3 length: 12
V gene: TRBV5-6
clone size: NA
D gene: NA
CDR3 protein: CASSLARNEQFF
CDR3 DNA: TGTGCCAGCAGCTTGGCCCGCAATGAGCAGTTCTTC

J gene: TRBJ1-6
CDR3 length: 20
V gene: TRBV4-3
clone size: NA
D gene: TRBD1
CDR3 protein: CASSQDLLGQGYSGNSPLHF
CDR3 DNA: TGCGCCAGCAGCCAAGATCTATTGGGACAGGGGTACTCTGGGAATTCACCCCTCCACTTT

J gene: TRBJ1-2
CDR3 length: 13
V gene: TRBV2
clone size: NA
D gene: NA
CDR3 protein: CASSEAANYGYTF
CDR3 DNA: TGTGCCAGCAGTGAGGCAGCTAACTATGGCTACACCTTC

J gene: TRBJ2-2
CDR3 length: 15
V gene: TRBV2
clone size: once
D gene: TRBD2
CDR3 protein: CASSGREANTGELFF
CDR3 DNA: TGTGCCAGCAGTGGGCGGGAGGCGAACACCGGGGAGCTGTTTTTT

J gene: TRBJ2-3
CDR3 length: 14
V gene: TRBV4-1
clone size: NA
D gene: TRBD2
CDR3 protein: CASSQLGLADTQYF
CDR3 DNA: TGCGCCAGCAGCCAATTAGGACTAGCGGATACGCAGTATTTT

J gene: TRBJ2-2
CDR3 length: 12
V gene: TRBV27
clone size: once
D gene: NA
CDR3 protein: CASSLYVGELFF
CDR3 DNA: TGTGCCAGCAGTCTCTATGTAGGGGAGCTGTTTTTT

J gene: TRBJ2-3
CDR3 length: 15
V gene: TRBV7-2
clone size: NA
D gene: NA
CDR3 protein: CASSLTLQQKDTQYF
CDR3 DNA: TGTGCCAGCAGCTTAACTCTACAACAGAAAGATACGCAGTATTTT

J gene: TRBJ2-5
CDR3 length: 17
V gene: TRBV7-9
clone size: few
D gene: NA
CDR3 protein: CASSLGWSSGPQETQYF
CDR3 DNA: TGTGCCAGCAGCTTAGGCTGGTCCAGCGGGCCCCAAGAGACCCAGTACTTC

J gene: TRBJ1-2
CDR3 length: 13
V gene: TRBV30
clone size: NA
D gene: TRBD1
CDR3 protein: CAWSEQGFYGYTF
CDR3 DNA: TGTGCCTGGAGTGAACAGGGGTTCTATGGCTACACCTTC

J gene: TRBJ2-3
CDR3 length: 15
V gene: TRBV30
clone size: NA
D gene: TRBD2
CDR3 protein: CAWSWPTSGTDTQYF
CDR3 DNA: TGTGCCTGGAGCTGGCCGACTAGCGGCACAGATACGCAGTATTTT

J gene: TRBJ2-3
CDR3 length: 12
V gene: TRBV30
clone size: NA
D gene: NA
CDR3 protein: CAWSVGVNTQYF
CDR3 DNA: TGTGCCTGGAGTGTCGGAGTCAATACGCAGTATTTT

J gene: TRBJ1-6
CDR3 length: 15
V gene: TRBV28
clone size: NA
D gene: NA
CDR3 protein: CASTQGGSYNSPLHF
CDR3 DNA: TGTGCCAGCACTCAAGGCGGCTCCTATAATTCACCCCTCCACTTT

J gene: TRBJ2-1
CDR3 length: 16
V gene: TRBV11-2
clone size: NA
D gene: TRBD2
CDR3 protein: CASSHKLGGGYNEQFF
CDR3 DNA: TGTGCCAGCAGCCACAAGCTGGGCGGGGGATACAATGAGCAGTTCTTC

J gene: TRBJ1-2
CDR3 length: 13
V gene: TRBV5-8
clone size: few
D gene: NA
CDR3 protein: CASSLQGNYGYTF
CDR3 DNA: TGTGCCAGCAGCTTACAGGGAAACTATGGCTACACCTTC

J gene: TRBJ1-5
CDR3 length: 13
V gene: TRBV27
clone size: once
D gene: NA
CDR3 protein: CASSPTGPHPQHF
CDR3 DNA: TGTGCCAGCAGCCCGACAGGCCCCCACCCCCAGCATTTT

J gene: TRBJ1-2
CDR3 length: 14
V gene: TRBV7-9
clone size: once
D gene: NA
CDR3 protein: CASSLGQFNYGYTF
CDR3 DNA: TGTGCCAGCAGCTTAGGGCAGTTCAACTATGGCTACACCTTC

J gene: TRBJ2-1
CDR3 length: 15
V gene: TRBV6-5
clone size: NA
D gene: TRBD1
CDR3 protein: CASSYGTGFVNEQFF
CDR3 DNA: TGTGCCAGCAGTTATGGGACAGGGTTTGTCAATGAGCAGTTCTTC

J gene: TRBJ1-1
CDR3 length: 19
V gene: TRBV5-1
clone size: NA
D gene: TRBD1
CDR3 protein: CASSLLSGQGFNMNTEAFF
CDR3 DNA: TGCGCCAGCAGCTTGTTGTCGGGACAGGGCTTTAACATGAACACTGAAGCTTTCTTT

J gene: TRBJ2-7
CDR3 length: 19
V gene: TRBV19
clone size: NA
D gene: TRBD2
CDR3 protein: CASSMKTPRPGLASYEQYF
CDR3 DNA: TGTGCCAGTAGTATGAAAACCCCTCGTCCGGGACTAGCATCCTACGAGCAGTACTTC

J gene: TRBJ2-7
CDR3 length: 15
V gene: TRBV5-6
clone size: NA
D gene: TRBD1
CDR3 protein: CASSLDGQGRYEQYF
CDR3 DNA: TGTGCCAGCAGCCTCGACGGACAGGGGCGATACGAGCAGTACTTC

J gene: TRBJ2-2
CDR3 length: 15
V gene: TRBV4-2
clone size: large
D gene: TRBD1
CDR3 protein: CASSQGDRDTGELFF
CDR3 DNA: TGTGCCAGCAGCCAAGGGGACAGGGACACCGGGGAGCTGTTTTTT

J gene: TRBJ2-1
CDR3 length: 13
V gene: TRBV6-1
clone size: NA
D gene: NA
CDR3 protein: CASRGTGVDEQFF
CDR3 DNA: TGTGCCAGCAGGGGGACTGGAGTGGATGAGCAGTTCTTC

J gene: TRBJ1-2
CDR3 length: 15
V gene: TRBV11-2
clone size: NA
D gene: TRBD1
CDR3 protein: CASRRLGQLSYGYTF
CDR3 DNA: TGTGCCAGCAGACGACTGGGACAGTTAAGCTATGGCTACACCTTC

J gene: TRBJ2-1
CDR3 length: 15
V gene: TRBV5-4
clone size: NA
D gene: TRBD1
CDR3 protein: CASSPSGGRYNEQFF
CDR3 DNA: TGTGCCAGCAGCCCCTCAGGGGGCCGATACAATGAGCAGTTCTTC

J gene: TRBJ2-3
CDR3 length: 14
V gene: TRBV18
clone size: once
D gene: NA
CDR3 protein: CASSPPSLADTQYF
CDR3 DNA: TGTGCCAGCTCACCACCGAGTTTAGCAGATACGCAGTATTTT

J gene: TRBJ1-1
CDR3 length: 15
V gene: TRBV29-1
clone size: NA
D gene: NA
CDR3 protein: CSVPPDEVLNTEAFF
CDR3 DNA: TGCAGCGTTCCCCCCGACGAGGTTTTGAACACTGAAGCTTTCTTT

J gene: TRBJ1-2
CDR3 length: 13
V gene: TRBV9
clone size: NA
D gene: TRBD1
CDR3 protein: CASSGQGSFGYTF
CDR3 DNA: TGTGCCAGCAGCGGACAGGGTTCTTTTGGCTACACCTTC

J gene: TRBJ2-7
CDR3 length: 15
V gene: TRBV5-1
clone size: NA
D gene: NA
CDR3 protein: CASSSDYQMTYEQYF
CDR3 DNA: TGCGCCAGCAGCTCGGACTACCAGATGACCTACGAGCAGTACTTC

J gene: TRBJ2-7
CDR3 length: 13
V gene: TRBV7-2
clone size: NA
D gene: TRBD1
CDR3 protein: CASSSTGSYEQYF
CDR3 DNA: TGTGCCAGCAGCTCGACAGGGTCCTACGAGCAGTACTTC

J gene: TRBJ1-2
CDR3 length: 14
V gene: TRBV6-1
clone size: NA
D gene: NA
CDR3 protein: CASTETGGRDGYTF
CDR3 DNA: TGTGCCAGCACCGAAACTGGGGGCAGGGATGGCTACACCTTC

J gene: TRBJ1-2
CDR3 length: 17
V gene: TRBV7-2
clone size: NA
D gene: TRBD1
CDR3 protein: CASSLAGTGGLDYGYTF
CDR3 DNA: TGTGCCAGCAGCTTAGCCGGGACAGGGGGCTTGGACTATGGCTACACCTTC

J gene: TRBJ2-2
CDR3 length: 18
V gene: TRBV2
clone size: NA
D gene: NA
CDR3 protein: CASSEAITAQGSTGELFF
CDR3 DNA: TGTGCCAGCAGTGAAGCGATTACAGCGCAGGGGTCCACCGGGGAGCTGTTTTTT

J gene: TRBJ1-5
CDR3 length: 19
V gene: TRBV5-6
clone size: NA
D gene: TRBD1
CDR3 protein: CASSRKQGAIGALNQPQHF
CDR3 DNA: TGTGCCAGCAGCCGTAAACAGGGGGCCATAGGGGCCCTAAATCAGCCCCAGCATTTT

J gene: TRBJ2-7
CDR3 length: 12
V gene: TRBV30
clone size: NA
D gene: NA
CDR3 protein: CAWTGESYEQYF
CDR3 DNA: TGTGCCTGGACAGGGGAGTCCTACGAGCAGTACTTC

J gene: TRBJ2-3
CDR3 length: 14
V gene: TRBV11-2
clone size: NA
D gene: NA
CDR3 protein: CASSLIGGTDTQYF
CDR3 DNA: TGTGCCAGCAGCTTAATCGGGGGCACAGATACGCAGTATTTT

J gene: TRBJ1-3
CDR3 length: 12
V gene: TRBV29-1
clone size: NA
D gene: NA
CDR3 protein: CSVTGAGNTIYF
CDR3 DNA: TGCAGCGTGACAGGAGCTGGAAACACCATATATTTT

J gene: TRBJ2-7
CDR3 length: 14
V gene: TRBV11-2
clone size: NA
D gene: NA
CDR3 protein: CASSLVSDSYEQYF
CDR3 DNA: TGTGCCAGCAGCTTAGTCAGCGACTCCTACGAGCAGTACTTC

J gene: TRBJ2-4
CDR3 length: 15
V gene: TRBV19
clone size: NA
D gene: TRBD2
CDR3 protein: CASSTIAGGRNIQYF
CDR3 DNA: TGTGCCAGTAGTACGATAGCGGGGGGGAGAAACATTCAGTACTTC

J gene: TRBJ2-1
CDR3 length: 18
V gene: TRBV27
clone size: NA
D gene: TRBD2
CDR3 protein: CASSSTIRTSGGRRQAVF
CDR3 DNA: TGTGCCAGCAGTTCAACTATACGGACTAGCGGGGGGCGACGCCAGGCTGTCTTC

J gene: TRBJ2-3
CDR3 length: 14
V gene: TRBV5-4
clone size: NA
D gene: NA
CDR3 protein: CASSPTGFGDTQYF
CDR3 DNA: TGTGCCAGCAGCCCAACCGGGTTTGGAGATACGCAGTATTTT

J gene: TRBJ2-7
CDR3 length: 15
V gene: TRBV27
clone size: NA
D gene: TRBD2
CDR3 protein: CASSPGTTGGYEQYF
CDR3 DNA: TGTGCCAGCAGTCCCGGGACTACCGGGGGCTACGAGCAGTACTTC

J gene: TRBJ1-3
CDR3 length: 13
V gene: TRBV30
clone size: NA
D gene: TRBD1
CDR3 protein: CAWSRTGGNTIYF
CDR3 DNA: TGTGCCTGGTCCCGGACAGGGGGGAACACCATATATTTT

J gene: TRBJ2-5
CDR3 length: 16
V gene: TRBV5-1
clone size: NA
D gene: NA
CDR3 protein: CASSYSPTAVGETQYF
CDR3 DNA: TGCGCCAGCAGCTATTCTCCCACCGCGGTGGGAGAGACCCAGTACTTC

J gene: TRBJ2-7
CDR3 length: 14
V gene: TRBV18
clone size: NA
D gene: NA
CDR3 protein: CASSREGQHYEQYF
CDR3 DNA: TGTGCCAGCTCCCGGGAGGGACAGCACTACGAGCAGTACTTC

J gene: TRBJ2-7
CDR3 length: 14
V gene: TRBV27
clone size: NA
D gene: TRBD1
CDR3 protein: CASSWGTGNYEQYF
CDR3 DNA: TGTGCCAGCAGTTGGGGGACAGGGAACTACGAGCAGTACTTC